The 30 T cell receptor beta chains presented below share a single source sample, sequenced in a study of cytomegalovirus exposure and HLA in healthy donors. Both 60 Vbeta primers and 13 Jbeta primers went into the PCR. The assay was immunoSEQ multiplex PCR, and TCRdb's table has in-frame clones only and misses some. The data contain around 200,000 clones, around 80% of them singletons. Specimen: PBMCs. These receptors were collected from a middle-aged woman in good health and CMV-seronegative.

The V and J genes are TRBV28 and TRBJ2-7; 7 bases match TRBD1. The germline CDR1 and CDR2 sequences are MDHEN and SYDVKM. The CDR3 is made up of 14 amino acids. Trimming at V came to 2 bases and at J to 4 bases, leaving 5 bases not matched to a gene. CDR3 protein: CASSLGDREYEQYF. CDR3 in DNA: TGTGCCAGCAGTTTAGGCGACAGGGAGTACGAGCAGTACTTC.

Comment on this clone: The sample contains more than one DNA sequence encoding this CDR3. This sequence joins TRBV9 and TRBJ2-3; unclear D gene. The ends were cut back, 0 bases at V and 2 bases at J, with 7 bases in the middle. The germline gives CDR1 SGDLS, CDR2 YYNGEE. This CDR3 has 14 residues. CDR3 sequence (DNA): TGTGCCAGCAGCGTAGCCCAGAACACAGATACGCAGTATTTT. Its protein product is CASSVAQNTDTQYF.

This chain links TRBV4-3 with TRBJ2-5, with TRBD2 matching over 8 bases. The CDR3 is made up of 15 amino acids. The germline CDR1 and CDR2 sequences are LGHNA and YSLEER. The junction had 9 bases not matched to a gene; V was cut back by 4 bases and J by 5 bases. In DNA form, the CDR3 reads TGCGCCAGCAGCCCGGGGGGGAGGGGTTGGGAGACCCAGTACTTC. Amino acid sequence: CASSPGGRGWETQYF.

Only one count was recorded for this clone. This rearrangement joins TRBV28 to TRBJ2-7; 8 nucleotides match TRBD1. The germline V gene encodes CDR1 MDHEN and CDR2 SYDVKM. The ends lost 8 bases at V and 3 bases at J; junction bases unmatched: 6. The CDR3 spans 13 residues. The CDR3 protein is CASVYGQGYEQYF. DNA of the CDR3: TGTGCCAGCGTATACGGACAGGGCTACGAGCAGTACTTC.

The chain has TRBV18 and TRBJ1-1; D possibly corresponds to TRBD1 (5 bases). Trimming left V 3 bases short and J 4 bases short, with 9 bases between. Germline CDR1 is KGHSH and CDR2 is LQKENI. This CDR3 is 13 amino acids long. CDR3 amino acids: CASSPSGLTEAFF. CDR3 nucleotides: TGTGCCAGCTCACCTTCAGGGCTCACTGAAGCTTTCTTT.

This chain connects TRBV5-1 to TRBJ1-5; unclear D gene. Germline CDR1 SGHRS, CDR2 YFSETQ. The CDR3 sequence is 14 residues long. Trimming left V 0 bases short and J 0 bases short, with 4 bases between. The CDR3 is CASSLDGSNQPQHF. For the CDR3, the DNA is TGCGCCAGCAGCTTGGACGGTAGCAATCAGCCCCAGCATTTT.

This clone appeared a single time. The chain has TRBV4-2 and TRBJ2-3, with TRBD1 as a possible D gene (6 bases). The CDR3 has 18 residues. Germline CDR1 and CDR2: LGHNA and YNFKEQ. V lost 1 base and J lost 5, with 22 bases in between. The CDR3 protein is CASSQASRGGARGDTQYF. CDR3 sequence (DNA): TGTGCCAGCAGCCAAGCTTCGAGAGGGGGAGCTCGGGGAGATACGCAGTATTTT.

The chain combines TRBV5-1 with TRBJ2-5; D not resolved. Germline V gene lookup returns CDR1 SGHRS and CDR2 YFSETQ. The ends were cut back, 0 bases at V and 5 bases at J, with 5 bases in the middle. CDR3 length: 12 residues. The CDR3 reads CASSLDWETQYF. The CDR3 DNA follows: TGCGCCAGCAGCTTGGACTGGGAGACCCAGTACTTC. Variable domain in full (rest from reference TRBV5-1 and TRBJ2-5): KAGVTQTPRYLIKTRGQQVTLSCSPISGHRSVSWYQQTPGQGLQFLFEYFSETQRNKGNFPGRFSGRQFSNSRSEMNVSTLELGDSALYLCASSLDWETQYFGPGTRLLVL.

The chain has TRBV7-6 and TRBJ1-3; perhaps TRBD1 as D (5 bases). The CDR3 consists of 14 residues. Trimming removed 6 bases from V and 6 bases from J, with 15 bases in between. Germline V gene sequence: CDR1 SGHVS, CDR2 FNYEAQ. CDR3 loop: CASSVRGEENTIYF. DNA for the CDR3: TGTGCCAGCAGTGTTCGGGGGGAAGAAAACACCATATATTTT.

The J gene is TRBJ1-4, the V gene TRBV12-5; 10 bases are a match to TRBD1. Trimming removed 3 bases from V and 7 bases from J; junction bases left unmatched: 17. The CDR3 loop spans 19 amino acids. Germline values: CDR1 LGHNT, CDR2 FRNRAP. The CDR3 DNA follows: TGTGCTAGTGGTTTCCCTTCGTCGGGACAGGGGTTAAGGAGTGAAAAACTGTTTTTT. Amino acids: CASGFPSSGQGLRSEKLFF.

In DNA form, the CDR3 reads TGTGCCAGTAGTATAGAAAGAGCTGCGCCGGACACCGGGGAGCTGTTTTTT. Translation gives CASSIERAAPDTGELFF. The V gene is TRBV19, the J gene TRBJ2-2, with no clear D. V dropped 0 bases and J dropped 3 bases, with 14 bases sitting between them. Germline V gives CDR1 LNHDA, CDR2 SQIVND (reference sequence). The CDR3 has 17 residues.

The rearrangement joins TRBV27 to TRBJ2-1; 11 bases match TRBD2. Germline CDR1 MNHEY, CDR2 SMNVEV (reference sequence). The CDR3 contains 13 residues. Unmatched junction bases numbered 5, after V lost 7 bases and J lost 9 bases. The CDR3 protein is CASTSGGISEQFF. CDR3 in DNA: TGTGCCAGCACTAGCGGGGGGATTAGTGAGCAGTTCTTC.

The chain is built from TRBV11-3 and TRBJ1-4, with D uncertain. V lost 8 bases and J lost 3, with 13 bases in between. The CDR3 is 14 residues long. Germline CDR1 and CDR2: SGHNT and YENEEA. As DNA, the CDR3 is TGTGCCAGCTCTAAAATGTCGGCTAATGAAAAACTGTTTTTT. Translated, it gives CASSKMSANEKLFF.

This clone occurred a few times. J is TRBJ1-5 and V is TRBV5-6; maybe TRBD1 (6 bases). From germline, CDR1 is SGHDT and CDR2 YYEEEE. The CDR3 has 15 amino acids. V lost 2 bases and J lost 7, with 16 bases in between. In DNA, the CDR3 is TGTGCCAGCAGCTTTAGCTCCAGGGGTATACAGCCCCAGCATTTT. The encoded protein is CASSFSSRGIQPQHF.

The V gene is TRBV5-1, the J gene TRBJ2-7; D is possibly TRBD2 (5 bases). CDR3 length: 15 residues. Trimming left V 2 bases short and J 1 base short, with 13 bases between. The germline V gene encodes CDR1 SGHRS and CDR2 YFSETQ. CDR3 DNA: TGCGCCAGCAGCTTTACTTCGGGGAGTTCCTACGAGCAGTACTTC. This gives the protein CASSFTSGSSYEQYF. The full variable domain, completed using reference TRBV5-1 and TRBJ2-7, is KAGVTQTPRYLIKTRGQQVTLSCSPISGHRSVSWYQQTPGQGLQFLFEYFSETQRNKGNFPGRFSGRQFSNSRSEMNVSTLELGDSALYLCASSFTSGSSYEQYFGPGTRLTVT.

For the CDR3, the DNA is TGTGCCAGCAGCTTGGTGTTAGGAAACACCATATATTTT. Protein product: CASSLVLGNTIYF. The chain recombines TRBV5-6 with TRBJ1-3, with D unclear. CDR3 length: 13 residues. V was cut by 0 bases and J by 4 bases, with 5 bases left in between. Germline-derived CDR1 and CDR2 are SGHDT and YYEEEE.

This clone came up a few times. DNA for the CDR3: TGTGCCAGCAGCGGACATCGAATTAGCAATCAGCCCCAGCATTTT. Protein: CASSGHRISNQPQHF. This chain connects TRBV6-6 to TRBJ1-5, with a weak D call TRBD1 (5 bases). The CDR3 is 15 residues long. Trimming cost V 6 bases and J 0 bases, with 12 bases left between them. Per the germline V gene, CDR1 is MNHNY and CDR2 is SVGAGI (reference sequence).

The chain employs TRBV10-2 and TRBJ2-5, with 8 bases matching TRBD2. Germline CDR1 and CDR2: WSHSY and SAAADI. The ends lost 7 bases at V and 4 bases at J; junction bases unmatched: 8. The CDR3 has 14 residues. The CDR3 nucleotides read TGCGCCAGCATAATTAGCGGGGAGTCAGAGACCCAGTACTTC. Its protein is CASIISGESETQYF.

This chain links TRBV2 with TRBJ1-1; maybe TRBD1 (5 bases). Per germline, CDR1 SNHLY and CDR2 FYNNEI. This CDR3 is 14 amino acids long. Trimming took off 4 bases at V and 2 bases at J, with 11 bases between the two ends. CDR3 sequence: CASSGRTYNTEAFF. CDR3 sequence (DNA): TGTGCCAGCAGTGGCCGGACATATAACACTGAAGCTTTCTTT. The full variable domain, completed using reference TRBV2 and TRBJ1-1, is EPEVTQTPSHQVTQMGQEVILRCVPISNHLYFYWYRQILGQKVEFLVSFYNNEISEKSEIFDDQFSVERPDGSNFTLKIRSTKLEDSAMYFCASSGRTYNTEAFFGQGTRLTVV.

The genes are TRBV10-1 and TRBJ1-1; D possibly corresponds to TRBD1 (5 bases). The V gene's germline CDR1 is WNHNN and CDR2 SYGVQD (reference sequence). Trimming stripped 0 bases from V and 2 bases from J, with 13 bases between. The CDR3 covers 16 residues. The CDR3 nucleotides are TGCGCCAGCAGTGAGTCGGGTCGGGGGATCAACACTGAAGCTTTCTTT. Residues: CASSESGRGINTEAFF.

The chain links TRBV4-3 to TRBJ2-3; 8 positions agree with TRBD2. V lost 0 bases, J lost 2 bases, and 4 bases stayed unmatched. The germline V gene encodes CDR1 LGHNA and CDR2 YSLEER. This CDR3 has 16 residues. The CDR3 spells CASSQDPGLATDTQYF. CDR3 bases: TGCGCCAGCAGCCAAGATCCCGGACTAGCCACAGATACGCAGTATTTT.

The CDR3 sequence is CASSPHRGGAAKNIQYF. The CDR3 DNA reads TGTGCCAGCAGCCCACATCGCGGGGGCGCAGCCAAAAACATTCAGTACTTC. V usage is TRBV7-2 and J usage is TRBJ2-4; tentative D call: TRBD2 (7 bases). V was cut by 5 bases and J by 0 bases, with 17 bases left in between. In germline, CDR1 is SGHTA, CDR2 FQGNSA. The CDR3 spans 17 residues. The full variable domain, its missing parts supplied by reference TRBV7-2 and TRBJ2-4, is GAGVSQSPSNKVTEKGKDVELRCDPISGHTALYWYRQSLGQGLEFLIYFQGNSAPDKSGLPSDRFSAERTGGSVSTLTIQRTQQEDSAVYLCASSPHRGGAAKNIQYFGAGTRLSVL.

The rearrangement links TRBV27 to TRBJ2-3; 10 bases align to TRBD2. The CDR3 covers 18 residues. Per the germline V gene, CDR1 is MNHEY and CDR2 is SMNVEV (reference sequence). V lost 5 bases to trimming and J lost 2 bases; unmatched junction nucleotides: 13. Here the CDR3 DNA reads TGTGCCAGCAGTATGATAGCGGGGGGCGCATCCCCCACAGATACGCAGTATTTT. Amino acid sequence: CASSMIAGGASPTDTQYF.

J is TRBJ1-2 and V is TRBV6-1, with 7 bases matching TRBD1. Germline trimming cut 5 bases from V and 6 bases from J; bases unmatched to any gene: 6. CDR1 is MNHNS and CDR2 is SASEGT in the germline V gene. The CDR3 length is 13 residues. The DNA for the CDR3 is TGTGCCAGCAGTCTCACAGGGGTGGATGGCTACACCTTC. Amino acids: CASSLTGVDGYTF.

The chain carries TRBV7-2 and TRBJ1-1, with D unresolved. Looked up from germline, CDR1 is SGHTA and CDR2 is FQGNSA. The CDR3 runs to 13 residues. The V end lost 4 bases, the J end lost 0 bases, and 6 bases lay between the germline ends. DNA for the CDR3: TGTGCCAGCAGCTCAGTAATGAACACTGAAGCTTTCTTT. This sequence encodes CASSSVMNTEAFF.

A word on this clone: At one end, the junction sequence differs from germline, possibly due to a read error. V usage is TRBV5-8 and J usage is TRBJ2-1, with 9 bases fitting TRBD2. The CDR3 sequence is 16 residues long. In germline, CDR1 is SGHTS, CDR2 YDEGEE. The CDR3 reads CASRMRIGSGGARGIF. Here the CDR3 DNA reads TGTGCCAGCAGAATGAGAATCGGTAGCGGGGGCGCGAGGGGGATCTTC. Looking up the rest from reference TRBV5-8 and TRBJ2-1 gives the full variable domain: EAGVTQSPTHLIKTRGQQATLRCSPISGHTSVYWYQQALGLGLQFLLWYDEGEERNRGNFPPRFSGRQFPNYSSELNVNALELEDSALYLCASRMRIGSGGARGIFGPGTRLTVL.

The chain carries TRBV11-2 and TRBJ1-5; no clear D. This CDR3 comprises 14 residues. The germline V gene encodes CDR1 SGHAT and CDR2 FQNNGV. V gave up 1 base and J gave up 4 bases, with 8 bases separating them. The CDR3 nucleotides read TGTGCCAGCAGCTTAGGTCCAGGTAATCAGCCCCAGCATTTT. Its protein product is CASSLGPGNQPQHF.

This chain uses TRBV30 with TRBJ2-5; 10 bases are a match to TRBD2. The CDR3 runs to 16 residues. The germline V gene encodes CDR1 GTSNPN and CDR2 SVGIG (reference sequence). The V segment lost 0 bases and the J segment 2 bases; nucleotides outside the gene matches: 6. For the CDR3, the DNA is TGTGCCTGGAGTGTTATAGCGGGGGGTCTGCAAGAGACCCAGTACTTC. It yields the protein CAWSVIAGGLQETQYF.

The chain uses TRBV27 and TRBJ2-7; TRBD1 matches 9 bases. J gave up 2 bases and V 6 bases, and 11 bases lay outside the gene matches. CDR3 length equals 16 residues. CDR1 is MNHEY, CDR2 SMNVEV, per germline (reference sequence). The CDR3 coding sequence is TGTGCCAGCAGCCTCAGGGGGACAGGGCCCCCCTACGAGCAGTACTTC. It specifies CASSLRGTGPPYEQYF.

The CDR3 DNA reads TGTGCCAGCAGCTTAGGTTCGGGGGATGAGCAGTTCTTC. Translating gives CASSLGSGDEQFF. V and J are TRBV7-9 and TRBJ2-1; possible D gene TRBD2, 6 bases. The germline CDR1 and CDR2 sequences are SEHNR and FQNEAQ (reference sequence). This CDR3 spans 13 amino acids. The ends were cut back, 1 base at V and 8 bases at J, with 9 bases in the middle.